This entry concerns a single T cell receptor beta chain. How the authors handled the data: Amplifying reference gene primers gave estimates of nucleated cell counts. The protocol was immunoSEQ multiplex PCR, while the TCRdb copy is restricted to in-frame clones and leaves out a portion. The V and J calls and clone size come from that table; D and trimming were worked out from the DNA. The sample has about 240,000 clones, approximately 86% seen once. This CDR3 is built from 14 residues. Looked up from germline, CDR1 is SEHNR and CDR2 is FQNEAQ (reference sequence). V shed 4 bases, J shed 8 bases, and the junction held 10 bases outside the gene matches. This sample was included in a study of blood T cell repertoires in COVID-19. Overall study: The origin of the acute and convalescent COVID-19 samples was the United States, Italy and Spain. T cells, B-cell-depleted T cells, or PBMCs provided the cDNA or gDNA that served as material.

The sequencing sample was made of peripheral blood. The receptor was derived from a woman aged 25 to 39 who had recovered from COVID-19. The chain joins TRBV7-9 to TRBJ1-2; 7 nucleotides align to TRBD1. CDR3 DNA: TGTGCCAGCAGCTATACTAAGGGGGCGGAAGGCTACACCTTC. Residues: CASSYTKGAEGYTF.